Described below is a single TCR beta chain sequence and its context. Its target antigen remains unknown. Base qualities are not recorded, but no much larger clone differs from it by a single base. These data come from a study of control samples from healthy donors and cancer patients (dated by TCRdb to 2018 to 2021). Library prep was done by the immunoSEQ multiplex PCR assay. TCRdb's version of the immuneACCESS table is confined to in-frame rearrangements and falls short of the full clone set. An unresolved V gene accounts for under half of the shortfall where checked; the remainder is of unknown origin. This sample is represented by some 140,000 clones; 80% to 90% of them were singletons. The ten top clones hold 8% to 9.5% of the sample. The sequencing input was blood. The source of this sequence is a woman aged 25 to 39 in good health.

The DNA sequence reads TGCAGCGTTGAAGCAGGACCCATGAACACTGAAGCTTTCTTT. It encodes CSVEAGPMNTEAFF. The chain is made from TRBV29-1 and TRBJ1-1; no D gene call is confident. CDR1 and CDR2 are drawn from the germline V gene: SQVTM, ANQGSEA. The CDR3 holds 14 amino acids from the cysteine to the phenylalanine. Only CDR3 DNA is held: 42 bases, read in frame from base 1. V was cut back by 1 base and J by 0 bases, leaving a gap of 9 bases between them.